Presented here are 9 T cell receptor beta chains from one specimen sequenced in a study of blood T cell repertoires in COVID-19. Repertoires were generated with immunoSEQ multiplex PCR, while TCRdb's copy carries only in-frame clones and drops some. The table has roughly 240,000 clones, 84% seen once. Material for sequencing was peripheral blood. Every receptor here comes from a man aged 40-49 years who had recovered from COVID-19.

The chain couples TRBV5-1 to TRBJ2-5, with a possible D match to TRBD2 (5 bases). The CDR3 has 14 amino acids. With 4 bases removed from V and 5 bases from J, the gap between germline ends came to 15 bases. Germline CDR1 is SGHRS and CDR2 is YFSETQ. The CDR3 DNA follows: TGCGCCAGCAGCCCAGGACTGACGTGGGAGACCCAGTACTTC. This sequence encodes CASSPGLTWETQYF.

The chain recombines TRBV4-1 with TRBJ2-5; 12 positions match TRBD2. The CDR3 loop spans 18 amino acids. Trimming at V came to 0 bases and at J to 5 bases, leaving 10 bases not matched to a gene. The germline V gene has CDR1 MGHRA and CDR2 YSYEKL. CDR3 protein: CASSQDRRLAGVEETQYF. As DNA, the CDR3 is TGCGCCAGCAGCCAAGACCGAAGACTAGCGGGAGTTGAGGAGACCCAGTACTTC.

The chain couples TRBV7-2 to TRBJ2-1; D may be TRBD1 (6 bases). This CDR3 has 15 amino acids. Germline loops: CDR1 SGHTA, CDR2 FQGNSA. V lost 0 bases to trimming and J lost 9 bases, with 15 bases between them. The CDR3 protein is CASSLASQGRGEQFF. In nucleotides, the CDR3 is TGTGCCAGCAGCTTAGCGTCACAGGGACGGGGTGAGCAGTTCTTC.

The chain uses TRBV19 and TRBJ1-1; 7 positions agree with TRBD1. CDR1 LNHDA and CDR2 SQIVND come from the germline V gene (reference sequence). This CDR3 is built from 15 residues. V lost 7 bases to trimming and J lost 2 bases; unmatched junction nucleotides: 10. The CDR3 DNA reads TGTGCCAGTACCATGGTGACAGGGAAAAACACTGAAGCTTTCTTT. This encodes CASTMVTGKNTEAFF.

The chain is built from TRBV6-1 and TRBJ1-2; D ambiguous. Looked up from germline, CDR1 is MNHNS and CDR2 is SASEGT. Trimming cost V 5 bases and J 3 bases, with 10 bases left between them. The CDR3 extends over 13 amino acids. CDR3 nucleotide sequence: TGTGCCAGCAGTCACGCGAATTACTATGGCTACACCTTC. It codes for CASSHANYYGYTF.

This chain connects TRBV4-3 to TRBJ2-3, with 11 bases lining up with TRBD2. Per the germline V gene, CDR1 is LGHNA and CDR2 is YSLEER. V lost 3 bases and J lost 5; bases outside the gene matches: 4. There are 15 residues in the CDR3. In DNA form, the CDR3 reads TGCGCCAGCAGCCAGGCCGGACTAGCGGGAGATACGCAGTATTTT. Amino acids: CASSQAGLAGDTQYF.

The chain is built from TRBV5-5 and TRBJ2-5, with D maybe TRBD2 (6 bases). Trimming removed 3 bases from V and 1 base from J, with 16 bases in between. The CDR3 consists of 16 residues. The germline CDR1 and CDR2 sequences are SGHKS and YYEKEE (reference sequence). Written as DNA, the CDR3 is TGTGCCAGCAGCTACCGACTAGTTGAGGGCCAAGAGACCCAGTACTTC. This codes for CASSYRLVEGQETQYF. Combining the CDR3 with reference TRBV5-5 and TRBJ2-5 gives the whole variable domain DAGVTQSPTHLIKTRGQQVTLRCSPISGHKSVSWYQQVLGQGPQFIFQYYEKEERGRGNFPDRFSARQFPNYSSELNVNALLLGDSALYLCASSYRLVEGQETQYFGPGTRLLVL.

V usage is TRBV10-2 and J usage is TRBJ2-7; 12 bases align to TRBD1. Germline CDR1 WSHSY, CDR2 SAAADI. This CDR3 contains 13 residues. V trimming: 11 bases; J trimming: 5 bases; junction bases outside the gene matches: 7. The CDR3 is CAGRGQGADEQYF. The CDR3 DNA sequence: TGCGCCGGCCGGGGACAGGGGGCGGACGAGCAGTACTTC.

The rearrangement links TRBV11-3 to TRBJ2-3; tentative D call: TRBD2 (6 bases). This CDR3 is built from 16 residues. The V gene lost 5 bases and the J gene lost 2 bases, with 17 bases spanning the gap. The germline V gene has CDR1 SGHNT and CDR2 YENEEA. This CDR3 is CASSHGGRGATDTQYF. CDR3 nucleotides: TGTGCCAGCAGCCACGGGGGTAGGGGCGCCACAGATACGCAGTATTTT.